The table lists the clone carrying this T cell receptor (beta chain) with a few counts. The sample belongs to a study of blood T cells in healthy people across ages. Combining a sample-barcoded 5' primer with a J-beta primer mix, a second PCR ran for about 7 to 11 cycles. TCRdb itself ran the 5' RACE reads through MiXCR, one entry per CDR3 protein. Among nearly 1 million distinct CDR3 sequences, about 53% were seen once, and the ten largest hold around 21%. Germline V lookup: CDR1 SGHTA, CDR2 FQGNSA. Trimming removed 0 bases from V and 0 bases from J; junction bases left unmatched: 10. CDR3 size: 20 residues.

This chain uses TRBV7-2 with TRBJ2-6; 8 bases map to TRBD1. The source material was blood. The sequence was obtained from a woman in her sixties in good health. CDR3 coding DNA: TGTGCCAGCAGCTTAGCCCACCCGGGACAGGTTCACTCTGGGGCCAACGTCCTGACTTTC. Amino acid sequence: CASSLAHPGQVHSGANVLTF.